This T cell receptor beta chain was retrieved from a study of OX40 agonist ivuxolimab in advanced cancers. Background for the entire study: The costimulatory receptor OX40 (CD134) was targeted by ivuxolimab, a fully human IgG2 agonistic monoclonal antibody. Intravenous ivuxolimab was administered to patients every 2 weeks at six dose levels: 0.01, 0.1, 0.3, 1.5, 3 and 10 mg/kg. Among the roughly 52 dose-escalation patients, approximately 20 had hepatocellular carcinoma, roughly 15 melanoma, 9 renal cell carcinoma and 9 head and neck cancer. The dose-escalation cohort was almost 85% male with a mean age of approximately 60 years, ranging from roughly 23 to 90. Prior anti-PD-1, anti-PD-L1 or anti-CTLA-4 therapy was permitted, and about two fifths of dose-escalation patients had received checkpoint inhibitors. Partial responses occurred in three dose-escalation patients, of whom one had hepatocellular carcinoma and two had cutaneous melanoma. Peripheral TCRbeta sequencing was intended to test whether TCR sequence diversity was altered and clonal T-cell expansion was caused by ivuxolimab. The monotherapy dose-escalation portion (N ≈ 52 patients) of the phase I ivuxolimab trial is reported in the paper. The full study reports these points: The antigen specificity of the peripheral T cells that underwent clonal expansion was not determined. In partial responders in the 0.1-3.0 mg/kg groups, normalized peripheral clonal expansion was found to be among the lowest, especially among CD8+ T cells. Clonal expansion of both CD4+ and CD8+ blood T cells was observed from baseline to week 6 at doses 0.1 to 3.0 mg/kg. Low levels of normalized T-cell clonal expansion were also seen in some nonresponding patients. After ivuxolimab, more expanded clones were found on average in CD8+ T cells than in CD4+ T cells.

To sequence the TCRbeta CDR3 region, genomic DNA was isolated from the sorted cells. TCRbeta CDR3 regions were sequenced using the immunoSEQ Assay. TCRdb re-hosts the immuneACCESS table, in-frame sequences only. Its copies lack some clones; in the studies checked, an unresolved V gene accounts for under half of them, and the cause for the rest is not known. Across this sample there are around 140,000 clones, with over 75% seen only once. Approximately 1% of the sample comes from the top ten. Patients with autoimmune disease history or receiving systemic immunosuppression were excluded from the trial. Peripheral blood for TCR sequencing was collected from all dose cohorts at baseline, on cycle 4 day 1, and on cycle 7 day 1. Samples came from an open-label, multicenter, first-in-human phase I dose-escalation trial of ivuxolimab. Adults with locally advanced or metastatic melanoma, renal cell carcinoma, hepatocellular carcinoma or head and neck squamous cell carcinoma were enrolled in the trial. Before TCR sequencing, CD4+ and CD8+ T cells were separately sorted from peripheral blood.

A note on this clone: Its antigen is still unknown. No clone much larger than this one lies a single base away; base qualities are absent.

Sequencing was performed on CD4+ or CD8+ T cells sorted from blood, taken in a trial of the OX40 agonist ivuxolimab. The source of this sequence is an adult with an advanced solid tumor such as melanoma, head and neck, liver or kidney cancer.

The CDR3 is CASSQIFGSSGNTIYF. The bases read TGTGCCAGCAGCCAAATTTTTGGAAGCTCTGGAAACACCATATATTTT. The sequence links TRBV4-2 to TRBJ1-3, with no reliable assignment of the D segment. Including the terminal cysteine and phenylalanine, the CDR3 comprises 16 residues. Here the CDR3 DNA is all that survives: 48 bases in frame from base 1. Trimming at the junction amounts to 2 bases on V and 0 bases on J, and the germline ends lie 11 bases apart. CDR1 is given as LGHNA and CDR2 as YNFKEQ, both from the germline V gene.